This TCR beta chain is from a study of cytotoxic CD8 clonotypes in ibrutinib-treated CLL. Per the germline V gene, CDR1 is SEHNR and CDR2 is FQNEAQ (reference sequence). V lost 5 bases, J lost 4 bases, and 8 bases stayed unmatched. The CDR3 spans 16 residues. Libraries were prepared by immunoSEQ multiplex PCR; TCRdb keeps only in-frame clonotypes and omits some of them. This table has 100,000 to 150,000 clones, 80% to 90% appearing once. This clone was picked up a small number of times. Genomic DNA (about 2 micrograms) was obtained from cryopreserved PBMCs for construction of TCR beta libraries. The starting material was PBMCs, obtained after 24 months of ibrutinib treatment. The source of this sequence is a human donor with chronic lymphocytic leukemia. The V gene is TRBV7-9, the J gene TRBJ2-5, with 12 positions matching TRBD2. The CDR3 nucleotides are TGTGCCAGCAGCCCTCGACTAGCGGGAGCTGCAGAGACCCAGTACTTC. This translates into CASSPRLAGAAETQYF. The full variable domain, rest sourced from reference TRBV7-9 and TRBJ2-5, is DTGVSQNPRHKITKRGQNVTFRCDPISEHNRLYWYRQTLGQGPEFLTYFQNEAQLEKSRLLSDRFSAERPKGSFSTLEIQRTEQGDSAMYLCASSPRLAGAAETQYFGPGTRLLVL.